This is a list of T cell receptor beta chains from one sample in a study of control samples from healthy donors and cancer patients. Assay: immunoSEQ multiplex PCR; the TCRdb copy retains only in-frame clones and omits some. The table shows under 70,000 clones, with 90% occurring only once. Sequenced input: PBMCs. The origin of the receptors is a woman aged 45 to 65 with colorectal cancer. CDR3s include the opening cysteine and the closing phenylalanine or tryptophan. Fields, in order: clone size, V gene, J gene, D gene, CDR3 protein, CDR3 DNA. The D gene is left open where the match is weak. Expanded clones are given a class, and other clones once, few, many or no size at all.

>.|TRBV2|TRBJ1-3|.
CASTLYLVLSSGNTIYF
TGTGCCAGCACTCTGTATTTGGTTCTGTCCTCTGGAAACACCATATATTTT
>few|TRBV15|TRBJ1-3|.
CATSIGGTYSGNTIYF
TGTGCCACCAGCATTGGTGGGACCTACTCTGGAAACACCATATATTTT
>.|TRBV6-5|TRBJ2-5|.
CASTGTRLGKETQYF
TGTGCCAGCACCGGAACAAGGCTAGGAAAAGAGACCCAGTACTTC
>.|TRBV6-5|TRBJ1-5|TRBD1
CASRPTGGNQPQHF
TGTGCCAGCAGACCGACAGGGGGAAATCAGCCCCAGCATTTT
>once|TRBV2|TRBJ1-3|TRBD1
CASSVHRGQSSGNTIYF
TGTGCCAGCAGTGTCCATCGGGGACAGAGCTCTGGAAACACCATATATTTT
>.|TRBV5-6|TRBJ2-1|.
CASSPRRWSSVNEQFF
TGTGCCAGCAGCCCAAGGAGGTGGTCATCGGTCAATGAGCAGTTCTTC
>.|TRBV10-3|TRBJ1-1|.
CAISGRGGTEAFF
TGTGCCATCAGCGGACGGGGGGGCACTGAAGCTTTCTTT
>.|TRBV27|TRBJ2-1|.
CASSLVLDRRGDEQFF
TGTGCCAGCAGTTTAGTGTTGGACAGACGGGGCGATGAGCAGTTCTTC
>.|TRBV15|TRBJ2-5|TRBD1
CATSRGTGGTQGTQYF
TGTGCCACCAGCAGGGGGACAGGGGGGACACAAGGGACCCAGTACTTC
>once|TRBV14|TRBJ2-1|TRBD2
CASSPGLGVYNEQFF
TGTGCCAGCAGCCCGGGACTAGGGGTCTACAATGAGCAGTTCTTC
>.|TRBV12-3/TRBV12-4|TRBJ1-4|.
CASSFTGSEKLFF
TGTGCCAGCAGTTTTACGGGAAGCGAAAAACTGTTTTTT
>.|TRBV18|TRBJ1-1|.
CASSPLAGVNTEAFF
TGTGCCAGCTCACCCCTGGCGGGCGTGAACACTGAAGCTTTCTTT
>.|TRBV5-1|TRBJ2-5|TRBD2
CASNLQTSAGETQYF
TGCGCCAGCAATCTACAGACTAGCGCGGGGGAGACCCAGTACTTC
>.|TRBV27|TRBJ1-2|.
CASSFKAGITNYGYTF
TGTGCCAGCAGTTTTAAGGCAGGAATTACTAACTATGGCTACACCTTC
>.|TRBV21-1|TRBJ2-7|.
CASSSRDTSTIPLDLKQYF
TGTGCCAGCAGCTCCCGGGACACCTCTACGATACCCCTCGACCTAAAGCAGTACTTC
>.|TRBV6-6|TRBJ2-5|.
CASSYVKETQYF
TGTGCCAGCAGTTACGTAAAAGAGACCCAGTACTTC